The subject of this entry is one T cell receptor (beta chain). In the source study's methods: Nucleated cell number was recorded as an estimate derived from reference gene primer amplification. Clones were read by immunoSEQ multiplex PCR, and TCRdb kept only the in-frame ones, dropping some. V and J calls and clone size are copied from that table; D and trimming were computed from the DNA. The sample holds around 180,000 clones, over 75% seen once. This record belongs to a study of blood T cell repertoires in COVID-19. Study as a whole: Some COVID-19 samples were acute and others convalescent; all came from the United States, Italy and Spain. The cDNA or gDNA used as material had been derived from T cells, B-cell-depleted T cells, or PBMCs.

Trimming took off 0 bases at V and 1 base at J, with 6 bases between the two ends. Germline loops: CDR1 LGHNA, CDR2 YNFKEQ. CDR3 length: 14 amino acids. The source of this sequence is a man aged 55 to 70 with acute or convalescent COVID-19. Material for sequencing was peripheral blood. The V call is TRBV4-2, the J call TRBJ1-1, with TRBD1 as a possible D gene (5 bases). The CDR3 DNA is TGTGCCAGCAGCCAAGACAGGGAGAACACTGAAGCTTTCTTT. This gives the protein CASSQDRENTEAFF.